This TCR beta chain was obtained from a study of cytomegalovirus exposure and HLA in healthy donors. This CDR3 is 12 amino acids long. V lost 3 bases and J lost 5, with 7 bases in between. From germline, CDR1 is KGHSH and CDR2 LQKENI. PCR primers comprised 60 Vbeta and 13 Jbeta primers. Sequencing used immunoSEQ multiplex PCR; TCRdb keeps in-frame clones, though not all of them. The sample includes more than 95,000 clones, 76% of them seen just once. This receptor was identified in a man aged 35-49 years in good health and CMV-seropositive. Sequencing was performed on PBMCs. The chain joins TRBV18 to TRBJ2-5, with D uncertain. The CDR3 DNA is TGTGCCAGCTCACCGGCCCTGGAGACCCAGTACTTC. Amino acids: CASSPALETQYF.